These 5 T cell receptor beta chains were all obtained from the same sample, sequenced in a study of metastatic and nonmetastatic thyroid tumors. TCRdb reassembled clones from the PCR reads with MiXCR. The sample holds tens of thousands of clones, 28% seen once. All patients were treatment-naive before thyroid surgery. The sample was blood. These receptors were obtained from a male donor with papillary thyroid cancer or a benign thyroid nodule (not recorded which). Some clones in this sample may be carry-over from other donors' samples.

CDR3 loop: CASSEARGWSYEQYF. CDR3 coding DNA: TGTGCCAGCAGTGAAGCGCGTGGTTGGTCCTACGAGCAGTACTTC. The chain has TRBV2 and TRBJ2-7; D is uncertain. The CDR3 spans 15 residues. V shed 0 bases and J shed 1 base, with 10 bases lying between them. Germline V lookup: CDR1 SNHLY, CDR2 FYNNEI. The full variable domain, with the rest looked up from reference TRBV2 and TRBJ2-7, is EPEVTQTPSHQVTQMGQEVILRCVPISNHLYFYWYRQILGQKVEFLVSFYNNEISEKSEIFDDQFSVERPDGSNFTLKIRSTKLEDSAMYFCASSEARGWSYEQYFGPGTRLTVT.

The chain combines TRBV4-1 with TRBJ1-5; D ambiguous. The V gene lost 2 bases and the J gene lost 2 bases, with 13 bases spanning the gap. The CDR3 consists of 16 residues. From germline, CDR1 is MGHRA and CDR2 YSYEKL. CDR3 protein: CASSQTKFSGNQPQHF. The DNA of the CDR3 is TGCGCCAGCAGCCAAACAAAATTTAGTGGCAATCAGCCCCAGCATTTT.

The chain uses TRBV6-1 and TRBJ1-2; possible D gene TRBD1, 5 bases. The CDR3 spans 13 residues. Germline CDR1 and CDR2: MNHNS and SASEGT. The ends were cut back, 5 bases at V and 4 bases at J, with 11 bases in the middle. CDR3 in DNA: TGTGCCAGCAGTTTGGGGGGAGGCTATGGCTACACCTTC. Its protein product is CASSLGGGYGYTF.

This clone was counted at least ten times. This rearrangement joins TRBV18 to TRBJ2-7; TRBD1 matches at 9 bases. Germline V gives CDR1 KGHSH, CDR2 LQKENI. The CDR3 extends over 15 amino acids. The V segment lost 4 bases and the J segment 0 bases; nucleotides outside the gene matches: 4. The CDR3 region is CASSQTGGYSYEQYF. CDR3 nucleotide sequence: TGTGCCAGCTCACAGACAGGGGGTTACTCCTACGAGCAGTACTTC.

The chain employs TRBV5-1 and TRBJ2-1, with D maybe TRBD1 (6 bases). Trimming pared 1 base from V and 5 bases from J, leaving 16 bases between. This CDR3 region has 16 residues. Per the germline V gene, CDR1 is SGHRS and CDR2 is YFSETQ. CDR3 loop: CASSLRWGPPDNEQFF. In DNA form, the CDR3 reads TGCGCCAGCAGCTTGAGGTGGGGGCCCCCCGACAATGAGCAGTTCTTC. Full variable domain (rest looked up from reference TRBV5-1 and TRBJ2-1): KAGVTQTPRYLIKTRGQQVTLSCSPISGHRSVSWYQQTPGQGLQFLFEYFSETQRNKGNFPGRFSGRQFSNSRSEMNVSTLELGDSALYLCASSLRWGPPDNEQFFGPGTRLTVL.